This TCR beta chain was profiled in a study of CD8 T cells in ankylosing spondylitis. Findings of the study overall: The study identified a TCR beta motif of several highly homologous variants that appeared characteristic of ankylosing spondylitis blood. Clones linked to disease, bearing a CD8+ phenotype, were relatively rare in peripheral blood. Earlier work had already found some motif variants in reactive arthritis synovial fluid and blood. In ankylosing spondylitis patients, matched synovial fluid reportedly showed significant enrichment of disease-linked clones.

Notes on this clonotype: Its antigen is unidentified.

Trimming pared 2 bases from V and 4 bases from J, leaving 20 bases between. The CDR3 extends over 17 amino acids. The V gene's germline CDR1 is LGHNT and CDR2 FRNRAP. The TCR beta libraries were generated through quantitative 5'-RACE incorporating molecular barcodes. TCRdb re-called the 5' RACE reads with MiXCR, one entry per CDR3 protein. The sample shows 200,000 to 250,000 distinct CDR3 sequences, approximately 20% of them seen only once. The source is a male donor with ankylosing spondylitis. Material: blood, either unsorted or a sorted T cell fraction (not recorded which). The gene calls are TRBV12-5 and TRBJ2-5; D is perhaps TRBD1 (5 bases). The CDR3 nucleotides read TGTGCTAGTGGTTTGCTCCTTAGGGGCCTTGATTCAGAGACCCAGTACTTC. This translates into CASGLLLRGLDSETQYF.